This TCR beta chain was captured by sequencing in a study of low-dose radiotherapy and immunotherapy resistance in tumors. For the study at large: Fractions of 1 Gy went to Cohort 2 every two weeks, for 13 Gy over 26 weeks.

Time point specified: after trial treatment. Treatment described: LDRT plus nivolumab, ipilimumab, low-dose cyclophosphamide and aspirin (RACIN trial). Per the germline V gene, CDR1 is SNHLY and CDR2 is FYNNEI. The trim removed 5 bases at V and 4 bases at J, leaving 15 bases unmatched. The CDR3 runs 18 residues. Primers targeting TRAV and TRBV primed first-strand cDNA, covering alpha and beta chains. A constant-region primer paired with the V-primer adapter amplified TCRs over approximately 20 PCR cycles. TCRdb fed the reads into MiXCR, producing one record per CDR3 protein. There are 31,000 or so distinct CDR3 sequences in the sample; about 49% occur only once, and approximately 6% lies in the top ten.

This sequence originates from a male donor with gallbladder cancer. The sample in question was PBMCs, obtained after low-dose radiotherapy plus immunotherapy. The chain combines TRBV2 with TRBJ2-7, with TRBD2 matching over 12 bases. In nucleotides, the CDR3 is TGTGCCAGCAGTACTCTACATCGGACTAGCGGGAAATCTTACGAGCAGTACTTC. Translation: CASSTLHRTSGKSYEQYF.